This T cell receptor (beta chain) was identified in a study of cytomegalovirus exposure and HLA in healthy donors. The wider study: A previous analysis identified approximately 120 million unique TCR beta sequences derived from approximately 190 million T cells. Findings of the study overall: Later analysis found that TCR beta chains associated with HLA were more clonally expanded than other, equally common chains. Cytomegalovirus association was assigned to more than 150 TCR beta chains.

In regard to this clone: What it recognizes is unknown.

V dropped 0 bases and J dropped 1; count of bases not matched to a gene: 8. Germline V gene data show CDR1 as SGHTA and CDR2 as FQGNSA. This CDR3 is built from 17 residues. PCR used 60 Vbeta primers and 13 Jbeta primers. Clones were read by immunoSEQ multiplex PCR, and TCRdb kept only the in-frame ones, dropping some. The data show roughly 120,000 clones, 65% to 75% seen once. Sequencing was done on a sample of PBMCs. The chain recombines TRBV7-2 with TRBJ1-1; 7 nucleotides align to TRBD1. The TCR was taken from a woman between 50 and 59 years old in good health and CMV-seropositive. This CDR3 is CASSLAGLGQKNTEAFF. The CDR3 coding sequence is TGTGCCAGCAGCTTAGCGGGGTTGGGACAGAAGAACACTGAAGCTTTCTTT.